This passage covers 9 T cell receptor beta chains from one sample sequenced in a study of siplizumab effects on memory and regulatory T cells. Only in-frame clones appear in the TCRdb table, and some are missing; sequencing was by immunoSEQ multiplex PCR. The sample has 97,000 or so clones, 92% seen once. Sequenced input: CD4+ T cells sorted from blood. These TCRs come from a human donor in good health.

The V and J genes are TRBV19 and TRBJ2-3; 7 bases are shared with TRBD2. Losses at the gene ends were 4 bases for V and 3 bases for J; bases not matched to a gene: 7. The V gene's germline CDR1 is LNHDA and CDR2 SQIVND (reference sequence). There are 15 residues in the CDR3. The CDR3 loop reads CASSRRNGRTDTQYF. The DNA for the CDR3 is TGTGCCAGTAGTAGACGGAACGGGAGGACAGATACGCAGTATTTT.

The rearrangement links TRBV4-2 to TRBJ2-1, with 8 bases identical to TRBD2. CDR3 length equals 19 residues. Germline CDR1 LGHNA, CDR2 YNFKEQ. J lost 2 bases, V lost 1 base, and 13 bases had no gene match. This CDR3 is CASSQVVPQLAGTYNEQFF. In DNA, the CDR3 is TGTGCCAGCAGCCAAGTAGTTCCCCAGTTAGCGGGAACCTACAATGAGCAGTTCTTC.

The rearrangement uses TRBV18 and TRBJ1-5; D is unresolved. The ends were cut back, 5 bases at V and 1 base at J, with 6 bases in the middle. This CDR3 has 13 residues. CDR1 and CDR2 (germline): KGHSH, LQKENI. For the CDR3, the DNA is TGTGCCAGCTCAACGGACAGCAATCAGCCCCAGCATTTT. As protein: CASSTDSNQPQHF.

The V gene is TRBV27, the J gene TRBJ2-7; tentative D call: TRBD2 (5 bases). This CDR3 has 15 residues. CDR1 and CDR2 from the germline V gene are MNHEY and SMNVEV (reference sequence). The V end lost 10 bases, the J end lost 1 base, and 20 bases lay between the germline ends. This chain's CDR3 is CATSKDGGYSYEQYF. CDR3 sequence (DNA): TGTGCCACCTCTAAGGACGGAGGCTATTCCTACGAGCAGTACTTC.

The chain combines TRBV7-2 with TRBJ2-6, with 7 bases fitting TRBD1. This CDR3 is built from 18 residues. The germline gives CDR1 SGHTA, CDR2 FQGNSA. The trim removed 6 bases at V and 0 bases at J, leaving 11 bases unmatched. CDR3 sequence (DNA): TGTGCCAGCAGTCGTCCACGGGACAGAGCCTCTGGGGCCAACGTCCTGACTTTC. Its translation is CASSRPRDRASGANVLTF.

This chain links TRBV30 with TRBJ2-7; the match to TRBD1 covers 9 bases. This CDR3 contains 15 residues. With 3 bases clipped from V and 0 bases from J, the junction kept 6 bases outside the gene matches. Germline CDR1 is GTSNPN and CDR2 is SVGIG (reference sequence). This chain's CDR3 is CAWSIGTGTSYEQYF. DNA of the CDR3: TGTGCCTGGAGCATAGGGACAGGGACCTCCTACGAGCAGTACTTC.

This chain connects TRBV5-1 to TRBJ2-7; 7 bases fit TRBD1. Germline CDR1 and CDR2: SGHRS and YFSETQ. The CDR3 consists of 14 residues. J was trimmed by 3 bases and V by 4 bases; bases with no gene match: 7. This CDR3 reads CASSKIGQDYEQYF. The CDR3 coding sequence is TGCGCCAGCAGCAAAATCGGACAGGACTACGAGCAGTACTTC.

This clone has a single count. The rearrangement joins TRBV18 to TRBJ1-4; D is unclear. The V end was cut by 6 bases, the J end by 8 bases, with 13 bases between. The CDR3 length is 13 residues. Germline loops: CDR1 KGHSH, CDR2 LQKENI. The CDR3 sequence: CASSPRPPEKLFF. As DNA, the CDR3 is TGTGCCAGCTCCCCTCGTCCACCGGAAAAACTGTTTTTT.

This chain uses TRBV7-6 with TRBJ2-1; TRBD2 agrees at 7 bases. V shed 4 bases and J 1 base; nucleotides not matched to a gene: 7. CDR1 and CDR2 from the germline V gene are SGHVS and FNYEAQ. The CDR3 runs 16 residues. The CDR3 is CASSSLLAPSYNEQFF. In DNA, the CDR3 is TGTGCCAGCAGCTCCCTACTAGCGCCATCCTACAATGAGCAGTTCTTC.